The sequence of this TCR beta chain was determined in a study of blood T cell repertoires in COVID-19. The CDR3 is 18 amino acids. Trimming left V 4 bases short and J 8 bases short, with 28 bases between. The germline gives CDR1 SGDLS, CDR2 YYNGEE. Participants were aged roughly 18 to 100 years from 24 US areas. The recovered donors of Cohort 3 showed two negative PCRs, clearance, or symptom resolution. In the authors' methods: The authors estimated nucleated cell counts from reference gene primer amplification. Measured with immunoSEQ multiplex PCR; TCRdb has only the in-frame clones, and not every one. D and trimming were read from the DNA, whereas the V and J calls and clone size are those reported in that table. Here the sample spans 300,000 to 400,000 clones, under 95% being singletons.

The genes are TRBV9 and TRBJ2-1, with a weak D call TRBD1 (6 bases). Sequences were obtained from PBMCs or T cells enriched from blood (not recorded which). This sequence was found in a man aged 55 to 70 who had recovered from COVID-19. As DNA, the CDR3 is TGTGCCAGCAGCCCAACCGGGACACGGGGAGTTGGTTGGGATGAGCAGTTCTTC. Protein product: CASSPTGTRGVGWDEQFF. The full variable domain, rest sourced from reference TRBV9 and TRBJ2-1, is DSGVTQTPKHLITATGQRVTLRCSPRSGDLSVYWYQQSLDQGLQFLIQYYNGEERAKGNILERFSAQQFPDLHSELNLSSLELGDSALYFCASSPTGTRGVGWDEQFFGPGTRLTVL.